This entry is about one TCR beta chain. As originally analysed: Using reference gene primer amplification, nucleated cell counts were estimated. Libraries were prepared by immunoSEQ multiplex PCR; TCRdb keeps only in-frame clonotypes and omits some of them. V, J and clone size derive from that table, while D and trimming were established from the DNA sequence. This table holds approximately 250,000 clones, 80% to 90% found once. This sample is part of a study of blood T cell repertoires in COVID-19. Germline-derived CDR1 and CDR2 are SGHRS and YFSETQ. Trimming took off 7 bases at V and 8 bases at J, with 15 bases between the two ends. The CDR3 loop spans 12 amino acids.

The clonotype was recovered from a man aged 35 to 55 with acute or convalescent COVID-19. The V gene is TRBV5-1, the J gene TRBJ1-2, with D unclear. Material: peripheral blood. This chain's CDR3 is CASRNGVDGYTF. The CDR3 DNA sequence: TGCGCCAGCCGAAACGGGGTCGACGGCTACACCTTC.